This TCR beta chain was documented in a study of OX40 agonist ivuxolimab in advanced cancers. Study-level information: With ivuxolimab, an agonistic anti-OX40 (CD134) antibody, patients were treated. Patients were treated with intravenous ivuxolimab, dosed at 0.01 to 10 mg/kg and infused every 2 weeks. Study findings and constraints: The antigens recognized by the expanded peripheral T cells, that is their antigen specificity, were not determined.

Repertoires were generated with immunoSEQ multiplex PCR, while TCRdb's copy carries only in-frame clones and drops some. The sample contains roughly 60,000 clones, approximately 83% of which appear only once. Sampled blood was obtained at baseline, cycle 4 day 1, and cycle 7 day 1. CDR1 SGHAT and CDR2 FQNNGV come from the germline V gene. This CDR3 contains 13 residues. V was clipped by 3 bases and J by 7 bases, with 11 bases between them. A note on this clone: Its antigen is still unknown.

This TCR came from an adult with an advanced solid tumor such as melanoma, head and neck, liver or kidney cancer. Sequenced here: CD4+ or CD8+ T cells sorted from blood, sampled in a trial of the OX40 agonist ivuxolimab. The J gene is TRBJ2-3, the V gene TRBV11-2; tentative D call: TRBD1 (5 bases). CDR3 nucleotides: TGTGCCAGCAGCTTTGGCCGACAGAATACGCAGTATTTT. Its translation is CASSFGRQNTQYF.